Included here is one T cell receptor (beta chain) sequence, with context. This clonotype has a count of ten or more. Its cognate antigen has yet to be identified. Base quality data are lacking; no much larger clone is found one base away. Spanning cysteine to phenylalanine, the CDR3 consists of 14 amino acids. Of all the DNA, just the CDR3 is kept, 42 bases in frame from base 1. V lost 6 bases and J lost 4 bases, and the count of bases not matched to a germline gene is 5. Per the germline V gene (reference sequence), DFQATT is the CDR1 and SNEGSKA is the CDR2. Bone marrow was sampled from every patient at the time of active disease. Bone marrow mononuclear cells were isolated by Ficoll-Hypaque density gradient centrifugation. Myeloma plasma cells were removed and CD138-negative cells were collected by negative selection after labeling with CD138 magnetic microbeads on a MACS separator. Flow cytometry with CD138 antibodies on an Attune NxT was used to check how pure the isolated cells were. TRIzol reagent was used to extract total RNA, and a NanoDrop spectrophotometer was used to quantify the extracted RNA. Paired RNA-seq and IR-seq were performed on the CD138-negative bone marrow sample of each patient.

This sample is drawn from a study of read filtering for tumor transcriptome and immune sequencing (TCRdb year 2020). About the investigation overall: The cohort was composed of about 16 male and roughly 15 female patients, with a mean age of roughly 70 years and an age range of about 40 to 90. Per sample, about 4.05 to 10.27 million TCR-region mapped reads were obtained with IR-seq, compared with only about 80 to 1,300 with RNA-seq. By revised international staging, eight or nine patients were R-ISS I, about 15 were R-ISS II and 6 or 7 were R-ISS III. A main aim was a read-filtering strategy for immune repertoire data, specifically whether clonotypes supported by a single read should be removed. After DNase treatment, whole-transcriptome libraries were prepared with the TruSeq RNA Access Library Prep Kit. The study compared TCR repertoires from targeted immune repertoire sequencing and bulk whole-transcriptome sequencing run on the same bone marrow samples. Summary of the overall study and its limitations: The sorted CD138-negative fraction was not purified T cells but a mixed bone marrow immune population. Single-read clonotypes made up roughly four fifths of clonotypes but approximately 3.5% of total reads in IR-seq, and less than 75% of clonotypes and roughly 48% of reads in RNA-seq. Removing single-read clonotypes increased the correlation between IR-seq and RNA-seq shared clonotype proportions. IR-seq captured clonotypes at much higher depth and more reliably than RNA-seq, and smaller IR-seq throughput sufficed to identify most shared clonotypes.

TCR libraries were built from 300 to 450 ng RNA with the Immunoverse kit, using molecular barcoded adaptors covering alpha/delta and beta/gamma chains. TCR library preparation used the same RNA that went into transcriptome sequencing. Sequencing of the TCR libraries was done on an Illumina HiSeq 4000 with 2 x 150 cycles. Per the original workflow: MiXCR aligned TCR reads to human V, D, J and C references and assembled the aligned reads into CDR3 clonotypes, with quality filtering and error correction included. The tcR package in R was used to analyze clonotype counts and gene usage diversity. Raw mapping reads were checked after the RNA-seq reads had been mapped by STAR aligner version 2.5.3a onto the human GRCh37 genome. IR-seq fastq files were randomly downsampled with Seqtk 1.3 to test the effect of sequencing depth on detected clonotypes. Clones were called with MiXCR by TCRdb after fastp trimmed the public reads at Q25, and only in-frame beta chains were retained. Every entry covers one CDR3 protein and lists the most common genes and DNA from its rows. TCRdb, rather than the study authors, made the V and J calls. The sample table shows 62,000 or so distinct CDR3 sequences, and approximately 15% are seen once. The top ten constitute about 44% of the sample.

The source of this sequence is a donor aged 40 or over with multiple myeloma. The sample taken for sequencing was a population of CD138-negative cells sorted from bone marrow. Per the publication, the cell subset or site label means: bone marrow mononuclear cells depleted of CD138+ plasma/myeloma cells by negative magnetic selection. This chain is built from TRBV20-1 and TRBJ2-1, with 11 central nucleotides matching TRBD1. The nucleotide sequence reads TGCAGTGCCGGACAGGGGGCGTTATACAATGAGCAGTTCTTC. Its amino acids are CSAGQGALYNEQFF.